Shown below are 10 T cell receptor beta chains from a single sample sequenced in a study of cytomegalovirus exposure and HLA in healthy donors (dated by TCRdb to about 2017). The library was built by means of the immunoSEQ multiplex PCR assay. In TCRdb, the immuneACCESS table is reduced to in-frame sequences with V and J assigned. These tables do not hold every clone; where another copy was compared, an unresolved V gene accounts for under half, and the others remain unexplained. This sample has some 210,000 clones in its table, and over 80% of those were observed once. The top ten clonotypes cover around 5.6% of the sample. Sequencing used PBMCs. Receptors originate from a woman younger than 30 in good health and CMV-seronegative.

The V and J genes are TRBV19 and TRBJ1-5, with D tentatively TRBD1 (5 bases). V lost 5 bases and J lost 10, with 15 bases in between. CDR3 size: 13 residues. The germline gives CDR1 LNHDA, CDR2 SQIVND (reference sequence). The CDR3 loop is CASSAPGNSPQHF. CDR3 nucleotide sequence: TGTGCCAGTAGTGCCCCAGGGAATAGTCCCCAGCATTTT. Drawing the rest from reference TRBV19 and TRBJ1-5, the complete variable domain is DGGITQSPKYLFRKEGQNVTLSCEQNLNHDAMYWYRQDPGQGLRLIYYSQIVNDFQKGDIAEGYSVSREKKESFPLTVTSAQKNPTAFYLCASSAPGNSPQHFGDGTRLSIL.

V is TRBV30 and J is TRBJ1-4, with TRBD1 matching over 7 bases. The length of the CDR3 is 13 residues. From germline, CDR1 is GTSNPN and CDR2 SVGIG (reference sequence). V shed 6 bases, J shed 8 bases, and the junction held 9 bases outside the gene matches. The CDR3, as DNA: TGTGCCTGTTCGACAGGGAAGGACGAAAAACTGTTTTTT. Translated: CACSTGKDEKLFF.

This clone was seen at least ten times. The chain couples TRBV27 to TRBJ2-5, with 9 bases lining up with TRBD1. Germline assignment: CDR1 MNHEY and CDR2 SMNVEV (reference sequence). The CDR3 totals 15 residues. J was trimmed by 8 bases and V by 3 bases; bases with no gene match: 10. The CDR3 region has the DNA TGTGCCAGCAGTTTGCCGGGACAGGGAATATCAACCCAGTACTTC. This gives the protein CASSLPGQGISTQYF.

The chain couples TRBV29-1 to TRBJ1-2; D remains unclear. The CDR3 spans 16 residues. Germline V CDR1 and CDR2: SQVTM, ANQGSEA. V lost 4 bases, J lost 2 bases, and 20 bases lay in between. In DNA form, the CDR3 reads TGCAGCGTTGTTCGCTCCCCGGGCCTCTACAACTATGGCTACACCTTC. Its protein is CSVVRSPGLYNYGYTF.

The V and J genes are TRBV14 and TRBJ2-5, with D tentatively TRBD1 (6 bases). The CDR3 sequence is 14 residues long. Trimming removed 1 base from V and 5 bases from J, with 11 bases in between. Germline V gives CDR1 SGHDN, CDR2 FVKESK. DNA of the CDR3: TGTGCCAGCAGCCAAGTCCGAGGGGGTGAGACCCAGTACTTC. Translation gives CASSQVRGGETQYF. Based on the CDR3 plus reference TRBV14 and TRBJ2-5, the full variable domain is EAGVTQFPSHSVIEKGQTVTLRCDPISGHDNLYWYRRVMGKEIKFLLHFVKESKQDESGMPNNRFLAERTGGTYSTLKVQPAELEDSGVYFCASSQVRGGETQYFGPGTRLLVL.

In its sample, this clone was seen a few times. In the same sample, other DNA sequences code for this CDR3. V gene TRBV6-5 combines with J gene TRBJ1-1; the match to TRBD1 covers 7 bases. V dropped 7 bases and J dropped 5; count of bases not matched to a gene: 1. The CDR3 is made up of 11 amino acids. CDR1 MNHEY and CDR2 SVGAGI come from the germline V gene. The CDR3 DNA reads TGTGCCAGCACCAGGGGGACTGAAGCTTTCTTT. Protein sequence: CASTRGTEAFF.

The rearrangement links TRBV10-1 to TRBJ1-1; 9 bases are shared with TRBD1. The germline V gene encodes CDR1 WNHNN and CDR2 SYGVQD (reference sequence). The trim removed 3 bases at V and 1 base at J, leaving 9 bases unmatched. The CDR3 runs to 17 residues. CDR3 loop: CASSDTQWDRANTEAFF. Here the CDR3 DNA reads TGCGCCAGCAGTGACACCCAATGGGACAGGGCGAACACTGAAGCTTTCTTT.

This clone has just one count. Written as DNA, the CDR3 is TGTGCCAGCAGTTTAAGGGATCGCTTTATTGGCTACACCTTC. Translated, it gives CASSLRDRFIGYTF. The chain couples TRBV2 to TRBJ1-2; no reliable D call. Germline lookup yields CDR1 SNHLY and CDR2 FYNNEI. Trimming stripped 5 bases from V and 7 bases from J, with 17 bases between. The CDR3 contains 14 residues.

The chain couples TRBV6-1 to TRBJ2-7; a possible D gene is TRBD1 (5 bases). The CDR3 consists of 13 residues. Germline V lookup: CDR1 MNHNS, CDR2 SASEGT. Trimming took off 7 bases at V and 5 bases at J, with 15 bases between the two ends. CDR3 coding DNA: TGTGCCAGCACCCAGGGCCTTGACGACGAGCAGTACTTC. It encodes CASTQGLDDEQYF.

The V gene is TRBV2, the J gene TRBJ1-3, with TRBD1 matching 11 bases. V dropped 6 bases and J dropped 8; count of bases not matched to a gene: 9. This CDR3 spans 15 amino acids. Germline CDR1 is SNHLY and CDR2 is FYNNEI. The CDR3 DNA reads as TGTGCCAGCAGAGACCCCGGGACAGGGGGAGACACCATATATTTT. Its translation: CASRDPGTGGDTIYF. The complete variable domain, with remaining parts taken from reference TRBV2 and TRBJ1-3, reads EPEVTQTPSHQVTQMGQEVILRCVPISNHLYFYWYRQILGQKVEFLVSFYNNEISEKSEIFDDQFSVERPDGSNFTLKIRSTKLEDSAMYFCASRDPGTGGDTIYFGEGSWLTVV.